One sample yielded the 23 T cell receptor beta chains listed below, sequenced in a study of Ad26.COV2.S vaccination and SARS-CoV-2 variants. Only in-frame clones appear in the TCRdb table, and some are missing; sequencing was by immunoSEQ multiplex PCR. In the table there are 200,000 to 250,000 clones, more than 75% of which are singletons. Treatment reported: roughly 18 received Ad26.COV2.S at low or high dose, single or two shots; 5 received placebo; per-sample allocation not given. Day 63 following the first vaccine or placebo injection was when the samples were taken. The sequencing used peripheral blood, collected in a trial of Ad26.COV2.S vaccine versus placebo. The origin of the receptors is a person aged 18-65 years who received the Ad26.COV2.S COVID-19 vaccine or a placebo.

J is TRBJ1-5 and V is TRBV24-1; D unclear. V lost 9 bases and J 0 bases, leaving 8 bases between the germline ends. CDR1 is KGHDR and CDR2 is SFDVKD in the germline V gene. This CDR3 has 13 residues. CDR3 nucleotide sequence: TGTGCCACCGGAGACGGTAGCAATCAGCCCCAGCATTTT. Its protein is CATGDGSNQPQHF.

This clone was observed a single time. The CDR3 spells CASSSGADYPYEQYF. The CDR3, as DNA: TGTGCCAGCAGCTCCGGGGCAGATTATCCCTACGAGCAGTACTTC. V and J are TRBV7-8 and TRBJ2-7; the D gene could be TRBD1 or TRBD2 (5 bases each). Germline CDR1 is SGHVS and CDR2 is FQNEAQ. The CDR3 is 15 residues long. Trimming removed 4 bases from V and 2 bases from J, with 15 bases in between.

V and J are TRBV5-1 and TRBJ2-3, with D maybe TRBD1 (5 bases). V was shortened by 0 bases and J by 2 bases, with 13 bases between the two germline ends. The CDR3 length is 16 residues. The germline CDR1 and CDR2 sequences are SGHRS and YFSETQ. The CDR3 region has the DNA TGCGCCAGCAGCTTGGATTCTCAGGGCGTCACAGATACGCAGTATTTT. This codes for CASSLDSQGVTDTQYF.

The V and J genes are TRBV12-3 or TRBV12-4 and TRBJ2-5; 8 bases line up with TRBD1. Unmatched junction bases numbered 3, after V lost 5 bases and J lost 4 bases. The CDR3 is 13 residues long. In DNA, the CDR3 is TGTGCCAGCAGTCCCAGGGGGCGAGAGACCCAGTACTTC. Translated, it gives CASSPRGRETQYF.

This chain connects TRBV6-1 to TRBJ2-2, with D possibly being TRBD1 (5 bases). Germline-derived CDR1 and CDR2 are MNHNS and SASEGT. The CDR3 is 17 residues long. V was pared by 4 bases and J by 0 bases, with 15 bases between. CDR3 DNA: TGTGCCAGCAGTGCCCTTACAGGTCCCGCGAACACCGGGGAGCTGTTTTTT. Protein: CASSALTGPANTGELFF.

The chain uses TRBV5-4 and TRBJ2-3; TRBD1 matches 7 bases. CDR1 is SGHNT and CDR2 is YYREEE in the germline V gene (reference sequence). This CDR3 is built from 15 residues. The V and J ends lost 2 bases and 6 bases, in that order; junction bases with no gene match: 9. The chain's CDR3 is CASSLRDSKPDTQYF. The DNA for the CDR3 is TGTGCCAGCAGCTTACGGGACAGCAAACCTGATACGCAGTATTTT.

This sequence joins TRBV6-1 and TRBJ2-1; 9 bases agree with TRBD2. Trimming cost V 0 bases and J 4 bases; bases outside gene matches: 10. This CDR3 has 18 residues. In germline, CDR1 is MNHNS, CDR2 SASEGT. CDR3 sequence (DNA): TGTGCCAGCAGTGAAGCAGGTAGCGGGGGTAAAAATTACAATGAGCAGTTCTTC. It yields the protein CASSEAGSGGKNYNEQFF.

This rearrangement joins TRBV18 to TRBJ1-2, with 7 bases aligning to TRBD1. Germline-derived CDR1 and CDR2 are KGHSH and LQKENI. V shed 1 base and J 4 bases; nucleotides not matched to a gene: 3. CDR3 length equals 14 residues. The CDR3 DNA sequence: TGTGCCAGCTCACCACAGGGGGCAAGCTATGGCTACACCTTC. It specifies CASSPQGASYGYTF.

Concerning this clone itself: The sample has other DNA sequences that encode this CDR3 too. The chain carries TRBV11-2 and TRBJ2-1; no definite D call. CDR1 SGHAT and CDR2 FQNNGV come from the germline V gene. V lost 5 bases and J lost 6, with 8 bases in between. The CDR3 covers 12 residues. In DNA, the CDR3 is TGTGCCAGCAGCCGTACCCGCAATGAGCAGTTCTTC. Encoded protein: CASSRTRNEQFF. The full variable domain, with the rest looked up from reference TRBV11-2 and TRBJ2-1, is EAGVAQSPRYKIIEKRQSVAFWCNPISGHATLYWYQQILGQGPKLLIQFQNNGVVDDSQLPKDRFSAERLKGVDSTLKIQPAKLEDSAVYLCASSRTRNEQFFGPGTRLTVL.

The genes are TRBV5-1 and TRBJ2-3; D gene uncertain. Germline CDR1 reads SGHRS; CDR2 reads YFSETQ. This CDR3 has 13 amino acids. V shed 3 bases and J shed 6 bases, with 11 bases lying between them. The CDR3 loop reads CASSSVLRDTQYF. DNA for the CDR3: TGCGCCAGCAGCTCGGTATTGAGGGATACGCAGTATTTT.

The CDR3 reads CASSPTGGITDTQYF. DNA of the CDR3: TGTGCCAGCAGCCCGACAGGGGGCATTACAGATACGCAGTATTTT. The genes are TRBV11-2 and TRBJ2-3, with 10 bases identical to TRBD1. Trimming removed 5 bases from V and 3 bases from J; junction bases left unmatched: 5. CDR1 is SGHAT, CDR2 FQNNGV, per germline. The CDR3 has 15 amino acids.

The V call is TRBV28, the J call TRBJ1-2; no clear D. The CDR3 loop spans 12 amino acids. Trimming pared 4 bases from V and 9 bases from J, leaving 12 bases between. The germline V gene has CDR1 MDHEN and CDR2 SYDVKM. The CDR3 DNA reads as TGTGCCAGCAGTTCCCTGTTAGGCAGCTACACCTTC. Protein sequence: CASSSLLGSYTF.

The chain combines TRBV30 with TRBJ1-5; 7 positions match TRBD1. The germline gives CDR1 GTSNPN, CDR2 SVGIG (reference sequence). V lost 2 bases to trimming and J lost 3 bases; unmatched junction nucleotides: 10. This CDR3 comprises 16 residues. CDR3: CAWSLPGDSANQPQHF. In DNA form, the CDR3 reads TGTGCCTGGAGTCTCCCCGGGGACAGTGCCAATCAGCCCCAGCATTTT.

The V and J genes are TRBV25-1 and TRBJ2-1; D unresolved. V was clipped by 3 bases and J by 2 bases, with 11 bases between them. CDR1 and CDR2 (germline): MGHDK, SYGVNS. This CDR3 has 15 residues. The CDR3 region has the DNA TGTGCCAGCAGTGAGGGATTCTTACCCTACAATGAGCAGTTCTTC. Its protein is CASSEGFLPYNEQFF.

This clone has only one observation. The chain combines TRBV9 with TRBJ2-7, with D unclear. V lost 0 bases and J 2 bases, leaving 9 bases between the germline ends. The CDR3 has 14 residues. Germline V gene data show CDR1 as SGDLS and CDR2 as YYNGEE. Here the CDR3 reads CASSVDLGPYEQYF. CDR3 sequence (DNA): TGTGCCAGCAGCGTAGACTTAGGGCCCTACGAGCAGTACTTC.

The J gene is TRBJ2-1, the V gene TRBV6-6; D might be TRBD2 (5 bases). The CDR3 has 11 amino acids. The germline V gene has CDR1 MNHNY and CDR2 SVGAGI (reference sequence). The V end was cut by 10 bases, the J end by 7 bases, with 11 bases between. CDR3 region: CAIKTGNEQFF. The CDR3 DNA reads TGTGCCATCAAAACGGGGAATGAGCAGTTCTTC.

The chain uses TRBV28 and TRBJ1-2; 7 bases fit TRBD1. Germline V CDR1 and CDR2: MDHEN, SYDVKM. V was clipped by 6 bases and J by 0 bases; unmatched bases: 7. The CDR3 runs to 15 residues. The CDR3 protein is CASRLPQGANYGYTF. CDR3 bases: TGTGCCAGCAGACTTCCTCAGGGGGCTAACTATGGCTACACCTTC.

In this sample, this clone turned up a few times. The rearrangement links TRBV3-1 (or the pseudogene TRBV3-2) to TRBJ1-2; D uncertain. Trimming took 0 bases from V and 8 from J, leaving 10 bases between them. The CDR3 has 13 amino acids. Germline CDR1 is LGHDT and CDR2 is YNNKEL (reference sequence). CDR3 region: CASSQEAGGGYTF. The CDR3 nucleotides read TGTGCCAGCAGCCAAGAAGCGGGAGGCGGCTACACCTTC.

The chain employs TRBV28 and TRBJ1-1, with a weak D call TRBD1 (6 bases). V lost 9 bases and J lost 1, with 15 bases in between. Germline V CDR1 and CDR2: MDHEN, SYDVKM. The CDR3 runs 14 residues. This chain's CDR3 is CASWLSGANTEAFF. CDR3 bases: TGTGCCAGTTGGCTATCAGGGGCGAACACTGAAGCTTTCTTT.

The chain combines TRBV24-1 with TRBJ2-1, with 8 bases aligning to TRBD1. There are 15 residues in the CDR3. The junction had 6 bases not matched to a gene; V was cut back by 7 bases and J by 2 bases. In germline, CDR1 is KGHDR, CDR2 SFDVKD. The CDR3 coding sequence is TGTGCCACCAGCGAAACAGGGGGGACCTACAATGAGCAGTTCTTC. Amino acids: CATSETGGTYNEQFF.

The chain joins TRBV30 to TRBJ2-7, with 12 bases matching TRBD1. This CDR3 spans 14 amino acids. Germline V lookup: CDR1 GTSNPN, CDR2 SVGIG (reference sequence). The J segment lost 5 bases and the V segment lost 1 base, leaving 3 bases of the junction unmatched. CDR3 amino acids: CAWSAGQGANEQYF. The DNA of the CDR3 is TGTGCCTGGAGTGCGGGACAGGGGGCGAACGAGCAGTACTTC.

The V and J genes are TRBV6-2 or TRBV6-3 and TRBJ2-7; TRBD2 agrees at 9 bases. V was clipped by 1 base and J by 5 bases; unmatched bases: 15. CDR1 and CDR2 from the germline V gene are MNHEY and SVGEGT. The CDR3 spans 18 residues. This CDR3 is CASSYLGVAGTSTHEQYF. CDR3 sequence (DNA): TGTGCCAGCAGTTACTTGGGGGTCGCCGGGACTAGCACCCACGAGCAGTACTTC.

The rearrangement uses TRBV6-1 and TRBJ1-5; 7 bases agree with TRBD1. J lost 3 bases, V lost 0 bases, and 8 bases had no gene match. CDR3 size: 17 residues. Germline loops: CDR1 MNHNS, CDR2 SASEGT. The CDR3 sequence: CASSEAAQGTLNQPQHF. For the CDR3, the DNA is TGTGCCAGCAGTGAAGCGGCACAGGGGACCCTCAATCAGCCCCAGCATTTT.